This T cell receptor beta chain was documented in a study of shared clonotypes between healthy human individuals. This clone has only a few counts. Its antigen remains unknown. This CDR3 comprises 11 residues. Germline V lookup: CDR1 SGHRS, CDR2 YFSETQ. Trimming shortened V by 4 bases and J by 8 bases, and 9 bases separated the two germline ends. Method: immunoSEQ multiplex PCR; TCRdb's copy keeps in-frame clones and lacks some. This sample carries under 600,000 clones, roughly 95% of them seen once, and the ten largest clones take about 0.06%. Negatively enriched CD4+ T cells were divided by CD45RA into naive and memory. Points from the study as a whole: Compared with memory subsets, naive subsets generally had larger estimated richness. Lower generation probabilities were found for non-shared clonotypes than for those shared by all four donors.

The genes are TRBV5-1 and TRBJ1-2; unclear D gene. This sequence originates from a woman younger than 45 in good health. Sequencing used naive CD4+ T cells sorted from blood. Subset in this sample: CD45RA+ positively selected. In DNA, the CDR3 is TGCGCCAGCAGCGGAAGGTGGGGCTACACCTTC. Its translation is CASSGRWGYTF.